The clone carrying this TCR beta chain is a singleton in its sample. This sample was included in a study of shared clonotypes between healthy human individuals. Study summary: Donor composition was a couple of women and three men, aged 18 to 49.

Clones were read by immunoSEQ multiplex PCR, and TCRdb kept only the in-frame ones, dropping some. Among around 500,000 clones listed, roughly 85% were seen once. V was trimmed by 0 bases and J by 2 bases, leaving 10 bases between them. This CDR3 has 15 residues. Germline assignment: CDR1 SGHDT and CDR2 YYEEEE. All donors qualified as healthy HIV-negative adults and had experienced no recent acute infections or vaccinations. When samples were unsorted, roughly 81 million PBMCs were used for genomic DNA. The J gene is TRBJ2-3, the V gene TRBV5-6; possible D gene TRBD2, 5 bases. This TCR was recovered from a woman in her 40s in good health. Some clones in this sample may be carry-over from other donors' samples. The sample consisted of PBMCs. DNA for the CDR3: TGTGCCAGCAGCTTGGACTCTAGCCCCACAGATACGCAGTATTTT. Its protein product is CASSLDSSPTDTQYF.